These 13 T cell receptor beta chains originate from one sample sequenced in a study of CD8 T cells in ankylosing spondylitis. Overall study findings and caveats: A TCR beta motif of several highly homologous variants seemed to mark ankylosing spondylitis blood.

The antigens for these receptors are not known. TCRdb used MiXCR to reprocess the 5' RACE reads, holding one entry per CDR3 protein. The profile shows 700,000 to 850,000 distinct CDR3 sequences, approximately 12% of them singletons. The sequencing sample was made of blood, either unsorted or a sorted T cell fraction (not recorded which). These receptors came from a male donor with ankylosing spondylitis.

V gene TRBV7-3 combines with J gene TRBJ2-1; weak D call: TRBD2 (5 bases). This CDR3 is 17 amino acids long. Trimming pared 1 base from V and 4 bases from J, leaving 17 bases between. Germline CDR1 and CDR2: SGHTA and FQGTGA. This CDR3 is CASSLIPSSNSYNEQFF. Written as DNA, the CDR3 is TGTGCCAGCAGCTTAATCCCTAGCAGCAACTCTTACAATGAGCAGTTCTTC. The full variable domain, rest sourced from reference TRBV7-3 and TRBJ2-1, is GAGVSQTPSNKVTEKGKYVELRCDPISGHTALYWYRQSLGQGPEFLIYFQGTGAADDSGLPNDRFFAVRPEGSVSTLKIQRTERGDSAVYLCASSLIPSSNSYNEQFFGPGTRLTVL.

The V and J genes are TRBV4-3 and TRBJ2-5; TRBD1 is a possible D gene (6 bases). Trimming cost V 2 bases and J 5 bases, with 15 bases left between them. There are 15 residues in the CDR3. In germline, CDR1 is LGHNA, CDR2 YSLEER. CDR3 amino acids: CASSQLPGTSETQYF. The CDR3 DNA reads TGCGCCAGCAGCCAACTTCCCGGGACATCGGAGACCCAGTACTTC.

The chain links TRBV7-2 to TRBJ1-6; the D is unclear. Germline V CDR1 and CDR2: SGHTA, FQGNSA. The CDR3 is 17 amino acids. Trimming cost V 1 base and J 0 bases, with 10 bases left between them. CDR3: CASSLVGGYSYNSPLHF. CDR3 in DNA: TGTGCCAGCAGCTTAGTTGGCGGCTACTCCTATAATTCACCCCTCCACTTT.

The rearrangement joins TRBV29-1 to TRBJ2-3, with D possibly TRBD2 on 6 matching bases. Germline V gene data show CDR1 as SQVTM and CDR2 as ANQGSEA. Trimming left V 4 bases short and J 5 bases short, with 16 bases between. This CDR3 is built from 14 residues. CDR3 sequence (DNA): TGCAGCGTTGTGGGGGATAAGGGACTAGATACGCAGTATTTT. Encoded protein: CSVVGDKGLDTQYF.

This clonotype was counted between two and nine times. This chain joins TRBV20-1 and TRBJ2-3; 8 bases are a match to TRBD1. The germline V gene has CDR1 DFQATT and CDR2 SNEGSKA (reference sequence). This CDR3 comprises 16 residues. The trim removed 2 bases at V and 6 bases at J, leaving 13 bases unmatched. The CDR3 reads CSARLLAWQGADTQYF. As DNA, the CDR3 is TGCAGTGCTAGATTACTAGCTTGGCAGGGGGCTGATACGCAGTATTTT.

This clonotype was found many times. CDR3 amino acids: CASSQEFNQPQHF. CDR3 DNA: TGCGCCAGCAGCCAGGAGTTCAATCAGCCCCAGCATTTT. V is TRBV4-3 and J is TRBJ1-5, with D uncertain. CDR1 LGHNA and CDR2 YSLEER come from the germline V gene. The CDR3 totals 13 residues. V lost 3 bases to trimming and J lost 3 bases, with 6 bases between them.

The chain is built from TRBV6-2 or TRBV6-3 and TRBJ1-6; D unresolved. Deletions cut 5 bases from V and 7 bases from J, with 21 bases between. CDR3 length equals 17 residues. Germline lookup yields CDR1 MNHEY and CDR2 SVGEGT. Written as DNA, the CDR3 is TGTGCCAGCAGTGTTACCTCCCGGCAGACCGAGAATTCACCCCTCCACTTT. Its protein is CASSVTSRQTENSPLHF.

J is TRBJ2-3 and V is TRBV9; D unclear. Germline CDR1 SGDLS, CDR2 YYNGEE. Trimming shortened V by 1 base and J by 2 bases, and 17 bases separated the two germline ends. CDR3 length: 17 residues. CDR3 sequence reads: CASSVRPGIVNTDTQYF. In DNA form, the CDR3 reads TGTGCCAGCAGCGTACGACCTGGGATAGTGAACACAGATACGCAGTATTTT.

This clonotype was counted between two and nine times. The V gene is TRBV7-3, the J gene TRBJ2-1; 9 nucleotides align to TRBD2. The CDR3 runs 15 residues. Germline-derived CDR1 and CDR2 are SGHTA and FQGTGA. Losses at the gene ends were 5 bases for V and 5 bases for J; bases not matched to a gene: 7. In nucleotides, the CDR3 is TGTGCCAGCAGCCCCGGGACTAGCTTACACAATGAGCAGTTCTTC. Protein product: CASSPGTSLHNEQFF.

Ten or more counts support this clonotype. The gene calls are TRBV5-1 and TRBJ2-5; no reliable D call. Germline V gene lookup returns CDR1 SGHRS and CDR2 YFSETQ. V lost 4 bases to trimming and J lost 2 bases, with 9 bases between them. This CDR3 comprises 13 residues. CDR3 sequence (DNA): TGCGCCAGCAGCGGCGGCAGACAAGAGACCCAGTACTTC. As protein: CASSGGRQETQYF.

This clonotype was observed once. The chain couples TRBV7-2 to TRBJ2-4, with D possibly TRBD2 on 6 matching bases. This CDR3 has 15 residues. V was shortened by 1 base and J by 1 base, with 8 bases between the two germline ends. Germline V gene sequence: CDR1 SGHTA, CDR2 FQGNSA. The CDR3 DNA reads TGTGCCAGCAGCTTAGAGACTAGGGCCAAAAACATTCAGTACTTC. It specifies CASSLETRAKNIQYF.

This clonotype was seen only a few times. This chain joins TRBV7-9 and TRBJ2-7, with 7 bases lining up with TRBD2. The CDR3 has 14 residues. Germline CDR1 reads SEHNR; CDR2 reads FQNEAQ (reference sequence). V trimming: 4 bases; J trimming: 7 bases; junction bases outside the gene matches: 10. The CDR3 protein is CASSYGGDVGEQYF. As DNA, the CDR3 is TGTGCCAGCAGCTATGGGGGGGACGTCGGGGAGCAGTACTTC.

The chain employs TRBV4-2 and TRBJ2-1; D is tentatively TRBD1 or TRBD2 (5 bases each). Germline V gene data show CDR1 as LGHNA and CDR2 as YNFKEQ. V shed 2 bases and J shed 5 bases, with 16 bases lying between them. The CDR3 is 16 amino acids. For the CDR3, the DNA is TGTGCCAGCAGCCAACTCGCAGGGACGGATAACAATGAGCAGTTCTTC. Amino acids: CASSQLAGTDNNEQFF.